Below, 25 T cell receptor beta chains from the same sample are listed, as sequenced in a study of blood T cell repertoires in COVID-19 (dated by TCRdb to 2018 to 2020). The library was built by means of the immunoSEQ multiplex PCR assay. TCRdb stores this immuneACCESS table with in-frame sequences only. Part of the clones is absent; in the studies checked, under half of the shortfall reflects unresolved V genes, and no reason is known for the rest. The sample has about 47,000 clones on record, 80% to 85% of them singletons. The ten most abundant clones make up less than 15% of the sample. Material for sequencing was peripheral blood. These receptor sequences come from a human donor with acute or convalescent COVID-19. The donor label of this sample is uncertain.

The J gene is TRBJ2-1, the V gene TRBV19, with a tentative D call TRBD1 (5 bases). V dropped 2 bases and J dropped 5 bases, with 16 bases sitting between them. CDR3 length equals 16 residues. Germline CDR1 reads LNHDA; CDR2 reads SQIVND (reference sequence). In DNA form, the CDR3 reads TGTGCCAGTAGTATAAGGTCAGGGTCGGGTGACAATGAGCAGTTCTTC. Protein sequence: CASSIRSGSGDNEQFF.

The chain couples TRBV24-1 to TRBJ2-5; D not certain. This CDR3 has 12 amino acids. Trimming cost V 7 bases and J 1 base, with 6 bases left between them. The V gene's germline CDR1 is KGHDR and CDR2 SFDVKD. CDR3 in amino acids: CATSGFQETQYF. DNA for the CDR3: TGTGCCACCAGCGGTTTCCAAGAGACCCAGTACTTC.

The gene calls are TRBV18 and TRBJ1-2, with D perhaps TRBD1 (5 bases). The germline gives CDR1 KGHSH, CDR2 LQKENI. V was clipped by 2 bases and J by 7 bases, with 14 bases between them. The CDR3 has 14 residues. In nucleotides, the CDR3 is TGTGCCAGCTCACCAGATACGCAGGGTGCTGGCTACACCTTC. This sequence encodes CASSPDTQGAGYTF.

The chain combines TRBV7-9 with TRBJ1-2; D remains unclear. Germline V gene data show CDR1 as SEHNR and CDR2 as FQNEAQ (reference sequence). The CDR3 spans 13 residues. Trimming cost V 1 base and J 7 bases, with 10 bases left between them. The CDR3 loop is CASSLVQLSGYTF. CDR3 in DNA: TGTGCCAGCAGCTTAGTACAATTGTCTGGCTACACCTTC.

A few counts support this clone. V gene TRBV7-2 combines with J gene TRBJ2-7, with 13 bases aligning to TRBD2. V trimming: 3 bases; J trimming: 4 bases; junction bases outside the gene matches: 3. Germline values: CDR1 SGHTA, CDR2 FQGNSA. The CDR3 runs 15 residues. CDR3 region: CASSLTSGGMYEQYF. CDR3 nucleotides: TGTGCCAGCAGCTTGACTAGCGGGGGGATGTACGAGCAGTACTTC.

V is TRBV5-4 and J is TRBJ1-3, with D maybe TRBD1 (5 bases). Looked up from germline, CDR1 is SGHNT and CDR2 is YYREEE (reference sequence). V lost 3 bases, J lost 4 bases, and 11 bases lay in between. The CDR3 is made up of 14 amino acids. CDR3 coding DNA: TGTGCCAGCAGCTCACAGGTCTCCGGAAACACCATATATTTT. Translating it yields CASSSQVSGNTIYF.

The V and J genes are TRBV11-2 and TRBJ2-1, with 7 bases matching TRBD2. Germline CDR1 is SGHAT and CDR2 is FQNNGV. Trimming at V came to 3 bases and at J to 5 bases, leaving 7 bases not matched to a gene. This CDR3 has 15 residues. In DNA, the CDR3 is TGTGCCAGCAGCTTGGGTGGGAGGGCCCACAATGAGCAGTTCTTC. It specifies CASSLGGRAHNEQFF.

This rearrangement joins TRBV6-5 to TRBJ2-7, with D unresolved. The CDR3 sequence is 14 residues long. V dropped 8 bases and J dropped 0 bases, with 14 bases sitting between them. Looked up from germline, CDR1 is MNHEY and CDR2 is SVGAGI. The CDR3 protein is CASQIGRSSYEQYF. The CDR3 nucleotides are TGTGCCAGCCAGATCGGCAGGTCCTCCTACGAGCAGTACTTC.

The V gene is TRBV18, the J gene TRBJ2-6, with 9 bases matching TRBD1. Germline loops: CDR1 KGHSH, CDR2 LQKENI. V was clipped by 6 bases and J by 0 bases; unmatched bases: 27. The CDR3 extends over 24 amino acids. CDR3 coding DNA: TGTGCCAGCTCCCCGCTACTTCCCGGGACAGGGTCGTTAATTGCTCCCTCTGGGGCCAACGTCCTGACTTTC. It specifies CASSPLLPGTGSLIAPSGANVLTF.

The CDR3 spells CASSQDPQGDGNTIYF. DNA of the CDR3: TGCGCCAGCAGCCAAGATCCACAGGGAGATGGGAACACCATATATTTT. The genes are TRBV4-3 and TRBJ1-3; weak D call: TRBD1 (6 bases). V was shortened by 0 bases and J by 7 bases, with 16 bases between the two germline ends. The CDR3 loop spans 16 amino acids. Germline CDR1 reads LGHNA; CDR2 reads YSLEER.

This clone has just one count. The chain has TRBV20-1 and TRBJ2-5; 8 nucleotides line up with TRBD1. Germline assignment: CDR1 DFQATT and CDR2 SNEGSKA (reference sequence). With V trimmed by 3 bases and J by 1 base, 7 bases remained unmatched. The CDR3 is made up of 15 amino acids. Written as DNA, the CDR3 is TGCAGTGCTAGTCCGGGACAGGCCTTCCAAGAGACCCAGTACTTC. It yields the protein CSASPGQAFQETQYF.

This chain links TRBV5-6 with TRBJ1-2; the D gene is possibly TRBD1 (5 bases). The CDR3 totals 15 residues. V lost 4 bases, J lost 2 bases, and 15 bases lay in between. Germline CDR1 is SGHDT and CDR2 is YYEEEE. For the CDR3, the DNA is TGTGCCAGCAGCCTCGGCGGGACGGGGAACTATGGCTACACCTTC. Protein sequence: CASSLGGTGNYGYTF.

CDR3 in DNA: TGTGCCAGCACCCAGGGGGTTAGCGGGGGCACAGATACGCAGTATTTT. This codes for CASTQGVSGGTDTQYF. V usage is TRBV2 and J usage is TRBJ2-3, with TRBD2 as a possible D gene (8 bases). The V gene's germline CDR1 is SNHLY and CDR2 FYNNEI. Trimming pared 7 bases from V and 1 base from J, leaving 18 bases between. The CDR3 is 16 amino acids.

The chain joins TRBV4-2 to TRBJ2-7; maybe TRBD2 (6 bases). The CDR3 is made up of 15 amino acids. The germline gives CDR1 LGHNA, CDR2 YNFKEQ. V was pared by 0 bases and J by 2 bases, with 11 bases between. The CDR3 region is CASSQESSGPYEQYF. The CDR3 coding sequence is TGTGCCAGCAGCCAAGAGAGTAGCGGACCCTACGAGCAGTACTTC.

CDR3: CSVENKGQGTEAFF. The CDR3, as DNA: TGCAGCGTTGAGAACAAGGGACAGGGCACTGAAGCTTTCTTT. V is TRBV29-1 and J is TRBJ1-1, with TRBD1 matching 9 bases. CDR3 length: 14 residues. The germline gives CDR1 SQVTM, CDR2 ANQGSEA. The junction had 6 bases not matched to a gene; V was cut back by 3 bases and J by 4 bases.

This chain uses TRBV2 with TRBJ1-1; a possible D gene is TRBD1 (5 bases). V was clipped by 4 bases and J by 4 bases, with 16 bases between them. The CDR3 contains 15 residues. Germline loops: CDR1 SNHLY, CDR2 FYNNEI. CDR3 in DNA: TGTGCCAGCAGTGGCGGGGCGCGGGGAGCCACTGAAGCTTTCTTT. The encoded protein is CASSGGARGATEAFF.

This chain uses TRBV5-1 with TRBJ1-2; D is possibly TRBD1 (5 bases). The CDR3 consists of 12 residues. The V and J ends lost 10 bases and 2 bases respectively, with 12 bases between them. Germline V gives CDR1 SGHRS, CDR2 YFSETQ. CDR3 DNA: TGCGCCTCAGGAACAGGAAACTATGGCTACACCTTC. Protein product: CASGTGNYGYTF.

In this sample, this clone turned up a few times. The chain is built from TRBV28 and TRBJ1-6; 7 bases agree with TRBD1. The junction had 10 bases not matched to a gene; V was cut back by 5 bases and J by 9 bases. CDR1 is MDHEN and CDR2 is SYDVKM in the germline V gene. There are 15 residues in the CDR3. The CDR3 loop is CASSTMGTVGSPLHF. The CDR3 DNA sequence: TGTGCCAGCAGTACAATGGGGACAGTTGGTTCACCCCTCCACTTT.

This clone was counted between two and nine times. This CDR3 is also generated by other DNA sequences in the sample. V usage is TRBV30 and J usage is TRBJ2-3, with D possibly being TRBD2 (6 bases). Trimming stripped 0 bases from V and 0 bases from J, with 7 bases between. The germline V gene has CDR1 GTSNPN and CDR2 SVGIG (reference sequence). There are 14 residues in the CDR3. The CDR3 spells CAWSVSGSTDTQYF. The CDR3 nucleotides are TGTGCCTGGAGTGTAAGCGGGAGCACAGATACGCAGTATTTT.

The V and J genes are TRBV4-3 and TRBJ2-7; 8 bases align to TRBD2. The CDR3 sequence is 15 residues long. Germline V gene data show CDR1 as LGHNA and CDR2 as YSLEER. Germline trimming cut 1 base from V and 2 bases from J; bases unmatched to any gene: 4. In DNA form, the CDR3 reads TGCGCCAGCAGCCAAGTCGCAGCGGGGGCCTACGAGCAGTACTTC. Translation: CASSQVAAGAYEQYF.

The rearrangement joins TRBV12-3 or TRBV12-4 to TRBJ1-2, with no clear D. The CDR3 sequence is 11 residues long. V lost 6 bases and J 1 base, leaving 3 bases between the germline ends. The CDR3 DNA reads as TGTGCCAGCAGCCTTAACTATGGCTACACCTTC. Translating it yields CASSLNYGYTF.

V is TRBV28 and J is TRBJ1-2; D might be TRBD1 (6 bases). This CDR3 is built from 12 residues. V was shortened by 6 bases and J by 6 bases, with 11 bases between the two germline ends. Germline CDR1 and CDR2: MDHEN and SYDVKM. CDR3: CASSRQGNGYTF. Here the CDR3 DNA reads TGTGCCAGCAGCCGCCAGGGGAATGGCTACACCTTC.

The rearrangement uses TRBV3-1 (or the pseudogene TRBV3-2) and TRBJ2-3, with D possibly being TRBD1 (6 bases). V was clipped by 0 bases and J by 2 bases, with 15 bases between them. This CDR3 spans 17 amino acids. CDR1 is LGHDT, CDR2 YNNKEL, per germline (reference sequence). The CDR3 spells CASSQDRLRGLTDTQYF. CDR3 in DNA: TGTGCCAGCAGCCAAGATCGACTCAGGGGTCTCACAGATACGCAGTATTTT.

The chain couples TRBV5-4 to TRBJ2-7; D is possibly TRBD1 (5 bases). CDR1 is SGHNT, CDR2 YYREEE, per germline (reference sequence). The V and J ends lost 0 bases and 2 bases respectively, with 12 bases between them. CDR3 length: 15 residues. CDR3 residues: CASSLAAGSTYEQYF. CDR3 nucleotide sequence: TGTGCCAGCAGCTTGGCGGCAGGGTCAACCTACGAGCAGTACTTC.

J is TRBJ2-5 and V is TRBV30; the D gene is possibly TRBD2 (6 bases). V was pared by 7 bases and J by 3 bases, with 15 bases between. Germline V CDR1 and CDR2: GTSNPN, SVGIG (reference sequence). The length of the CDR3 is 13 residues. CDR3 in amino acids: CASEGPNEETQYF. The CDR3 DNA sequence: TGTGCCTCGGAGGGCCCAAACGAAGAGACCCAGTACTTC.